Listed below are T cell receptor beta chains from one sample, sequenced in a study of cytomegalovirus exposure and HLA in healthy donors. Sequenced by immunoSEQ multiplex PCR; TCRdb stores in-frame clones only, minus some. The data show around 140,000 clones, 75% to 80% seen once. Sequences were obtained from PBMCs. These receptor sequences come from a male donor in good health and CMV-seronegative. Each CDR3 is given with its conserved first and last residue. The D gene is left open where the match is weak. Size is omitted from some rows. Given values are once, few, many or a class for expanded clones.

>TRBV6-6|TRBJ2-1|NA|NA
TGTGCCAGCAGTCCTACAGGGCGCAATGAGCAGTTCTTC
CASSPTGRNEQFF
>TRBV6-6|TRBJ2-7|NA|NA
TGTGCCAGCAGTTACTCGAAGGACAGCTACGAGCAGTACTTC
CASSYSKDSYEQYF
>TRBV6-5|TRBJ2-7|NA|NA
TGTGCCAGCAAAGACGAGGCGCAGGGACACTACGAGCAGTACTTC
CASKDEAQGHYEQYF
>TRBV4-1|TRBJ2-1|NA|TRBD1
TGCGCCAGCAGCCAAAGTGTAACAGGGGTTTACAATGAGCAGTTCTTC
CASSQSVTGVYNEQFF
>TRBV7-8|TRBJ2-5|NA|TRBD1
TGTGCCAGCAGCTTTATAGGACAGGGAACACAAGAGACCCAGTACTTC
CASSFIGQGTQETQYF
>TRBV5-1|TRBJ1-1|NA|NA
TGCGCCAGCAGCCTGGGTCCGACTGAAGCTTTCTTT
CASSLGPTEAFF
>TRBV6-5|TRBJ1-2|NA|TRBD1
TGTGCCAGCAGCACTAACCAACAGGGGATGGATGGCTACACCTTC
CASSTNQQGMDGYTF
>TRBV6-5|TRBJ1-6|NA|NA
TGTGCCAGCAAACGGGACACCAATTCACCCCTCCACTTT
CASKRDTNSPLHF
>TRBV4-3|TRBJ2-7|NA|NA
TGCGCCAGCAGCCAAGATAATGGGGACTTAGGGGCCTACGAGCAGTACTTC
CASSQDNGDLGAYEQYF
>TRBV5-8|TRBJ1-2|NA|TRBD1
TGTGCCAGCAGCCCGGGACAGTCCTCCTATGGCTACACCTTC
CASSPGQSSYGYTF
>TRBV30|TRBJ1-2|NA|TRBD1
TGTGCCTGGAGCCCCTTCTCGGGACAGGGATCGGGCTACACCTTC
CAWSPFSGQGSGYTF
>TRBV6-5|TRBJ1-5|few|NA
TGTGCCAGCAGTTATAATCCCTCTGCGGGTCAGCCCCAGCATTTT
CASSYNPSAGQPQHF
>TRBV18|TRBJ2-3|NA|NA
TGTGCCAGCTCAAGAACTAGCACAGATACGCAGTATTTT
CASSRTSTDTQYF
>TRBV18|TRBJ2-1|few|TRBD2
TGTGCCAGCTGCGGGACTAGCGGGTGGGATGAGCAGTTCTTC
CASCGTSGWDEQFF
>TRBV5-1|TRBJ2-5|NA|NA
TGCGCCAGCCGGGAGGGGGCTACAGAGACCCAGTACTTC
CASREGATETQYF
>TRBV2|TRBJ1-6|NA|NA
TGTGCCAGCAGCCGCGACAGGCCAGAGTCACCCCTCCACTTT
CASSRDRPESPLHF
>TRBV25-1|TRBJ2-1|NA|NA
TGTGCCAGCAGTGAACTAGCTCGTGACAATGAGCAGTTCTTC
CASSELARDNEQFF
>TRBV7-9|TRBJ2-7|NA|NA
TGTGCCAGCAGCTTAGTTTTCGCAGGGAAGGACTACGAGCAGTACTTC
CASSLVFAGKDYEQYF
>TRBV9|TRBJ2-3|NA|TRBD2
TGTGCCAGCAGCGTCGCTAGCGGGGTTGTTACTAGCACAGATACGCAGTATTTT
CASSVASGVVTSTDTQYF
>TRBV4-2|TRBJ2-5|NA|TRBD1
TGTGCCAGCAGCCGTCTACAGGGGACAGGAGAGACCCAGTACTTC
CASSRLQGTGETQYF
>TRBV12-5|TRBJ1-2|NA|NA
TGTGCTAGTGGACCTCAGACAGAACCTAACTATGGCTACACCTTC
CASGPQTEPNYGYTF
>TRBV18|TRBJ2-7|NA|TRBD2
TGTGCCAGCTCAAAAATAGCGGGGCCGGGGGAGCAGTACTTC
CASSKIAGPGEQYF
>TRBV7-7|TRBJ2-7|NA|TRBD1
TGTGCTAGCAGCAGGGACAGGGGGACCTACGAGCAGTACTTC
CASSRDRGTYEQYF
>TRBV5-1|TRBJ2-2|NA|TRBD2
TGCGCCAGCAGCTTGGTATCTGGACTAGCGGGGGGCACCGGGGAGCTGTTTTTT
CASSLVSGLAGGTGELFF
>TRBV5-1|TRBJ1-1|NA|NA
TGCGCCAGCAGCCCACGCCATTCTAACGCTGAAGCTTTCTTT
CASSPRHSNAEAFF
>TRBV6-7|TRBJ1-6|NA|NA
TGTGCCAGCAGTTACTCGAAAGGGGCGAATTCACCCCTCCACTTT
CASSYSKGANSPLHF
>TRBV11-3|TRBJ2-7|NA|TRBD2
TGTGCCAGCAGCTCGAGGACTAGCGGAGAGCAGTACTTC
CASSSRTSGEQYF
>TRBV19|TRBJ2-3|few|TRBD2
TGTGCCAGTAGTCTCCCTAGCGGGAGGTTGACAGATACGCAGTATTTT
CASSLPSGRLTDTQYF
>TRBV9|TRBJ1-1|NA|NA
TGTGCCAGCAGCGTGTACCCGGGGAGAGAAGTTGAAGCTTTCTTT
CASSVYPGREVEAFF
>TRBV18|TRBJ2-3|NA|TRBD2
TGTGCCAGCTCACCGACTAGCGGGAGGGCCAGGACAGATACGCAGTATTTT
CASSPTSGRARTDTQYF
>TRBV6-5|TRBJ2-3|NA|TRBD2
TGTGCCAGCAGTTTGGGGGGAGCGGGATACTCAGATACGCAGTATTTT
CASSLGGAGYSDTQYF
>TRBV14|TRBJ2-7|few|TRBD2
TGTGCCAGCAGCCAAGTAGCTCCGGGACTAGTATTCTACGAGCAGTACTTC
CASSQVAPGLVFYEQYF
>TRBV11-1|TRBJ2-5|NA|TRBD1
TGTGCCAGCAGCCGAGGACAGGGTCAAGAGACCCAGTACTTC
CASSRGQGQETQYF
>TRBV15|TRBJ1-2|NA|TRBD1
TGTGCCACCAGCTCAACAGGGGGCATCGCGGGCTACACCTTC
CATSSTGGIAGYTF
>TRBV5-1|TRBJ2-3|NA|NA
TGCGCCAGCAGCTTGGCCGGTGATCTGGATACGCAGTATTTT
CASSLAGDLDTQYF
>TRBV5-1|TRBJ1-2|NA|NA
TGCGCCAGCAGCTCCGCGGGCAGGTCTTTCGATGGCTACACCTTC
CASSSAGRSFDGYTF
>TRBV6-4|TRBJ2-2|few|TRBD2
TGTGCCAGCAGCGAACTAGCGGGAGCACGGGGCACCGGGGAGCTGTTTTTT
CASSELAGARGTGELFF
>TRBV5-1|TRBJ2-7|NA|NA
TGCGCCAGCAGCTTTGGGAGGACAGGCTCCTACGAGCAGTACTTC
CASSFGRTGSYEQYF
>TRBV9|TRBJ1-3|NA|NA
TGTGCCAGCAGCGCCCGGGGGGGGGTACCTGGAAACACCATATATTTT
CASSARGGVPGNTIYF
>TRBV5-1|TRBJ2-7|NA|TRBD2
TGCGCCAGCAGCTCGAGCGGGAACTCCTACGAGCAGTACTTC
CASSSSGNSYEQYF
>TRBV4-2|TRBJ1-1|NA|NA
TGTGCCAGCAGCCAAGATTTTGGGGCCCCTGAAGCTTTCTTT
CASSQDFGAPEAFF
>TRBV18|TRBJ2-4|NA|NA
TGTGCCAGCTCACCACCGGCGGGGTTCGGAGGAAACATTCAGTACTTC
CASSPPAGFGGNIQYF
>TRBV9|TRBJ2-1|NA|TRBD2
TGTGCCAGCAGCGTAGTAGCGGGACTAAATGAGCAGTTCTTC
CASSVVAGLNEQFF
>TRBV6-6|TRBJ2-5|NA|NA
TGTGCCAGCAGGCTCGGCGGGGCCCAAGAGACCCAGTACTTC
CASRLGGAQETQYF
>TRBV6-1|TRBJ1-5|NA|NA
TGTGCCAGCAGTCAAGAGACTCACAGGGTCAATCAGCCCCAGCATTTT
CASSQETHRVNQPQHF
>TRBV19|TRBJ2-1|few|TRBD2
TGTGCCAGTAGTATACTAGCGGGAGGGCCCTACAATGAGCAGTTCTTC
CASSILAGGPYNEQFF